Listed below are T cell receptor beta chains from one sample, sequenced in a study of T cell repertoires in cytomegalovirus infection. These TCRs are of unknown antigen specificity. TCRdb redid the calling of the reads with MiXCR, one entry per CDR3 protein. The sample holds roughly 350,000 distinct CDR3 sequences, roughly 36% seen once. This specimen was cultured PBMCs, taken from culture after CMV antigen stimulation. The receptors derive from a human donor in good health (CMV status not recorded). Some clones in this sample may be carry-over from other donors' samples. Both conserved end residues are part of each CDR3. The D gene is left open where the match is weak. Size is omitted from some rows. Given values are once, few, many or a class for expanded clones.

D gene: TRBD2; CDR3 length: 13; J gene: TRBJ2-3; clone size: few; V gene: TRBV29-1; CDR3 DNA: TGCAGCGTCGGACCGGGAGGAGGTGATACGCAGTATTTT; CDR3 protein: CSVGPGGGDTQYF
D gene: .; CDR3 length: 15; J gene: TRBJ1-5; clone size: .; V gene: TRBV12-3/TRBV12-4; CDR3 DNA: TGTGCCAGCAGTTTAGCGCTAAATTTCGGTCAGCCCCAGCATTTT; CDR3 protein: CASSLALNFGQPQHF
D gene: .; CDR3 length: 16; J gene: TRBJ2-3; clone size: .; V gene: TRBV27; CDR3 DNA: TGTGCCAGCGGGGATCGGGACCCTATTCCCACAGATACGCAGTATTTT; CDR3 protein: CASGDRDPIPTDTQYF
D gene: .; CDR3 length: 15; J gene: TRBJ2-7; clone size: many; V gene: TRBV7-9; CDR3 DNA: TGTGCCAGCAGCAACTTCCGGGACGGCTCCTACGAGCAGTACTTC; CDR3 protein: CASSNFRDGSYEQYF
D gene: TRBD2; CDR3 length: 18; J gene: TRBJ2-3; clone size: .; V gene: TRBV4-3; CDR3 DNA: TGCGCCAGCAGCCAAGATAGACTAGCGGGAGTGCTCGCAGATACGCAGTATTTT; CDR3 protein: CASSQDRLAGVLADTQYF
D gene: .; CDR3 length: 14; J gene: TRBJ2-1; clone size: .; V gene: TRBV19; CDR3 DNA: TGTGCCAGTCAAGTAGCCGTTACCTACAATGAGCAGTTCTTC; CDR3 protein: CASQVAVTYNEQFF
D gene: .; CDR3 length: 15; J gene: TRBJ2-1; clone size: .; V gene: TRBV9; CDR3 DNA: TGTGCCAGCAGCCCAGAGACAGCGTGGGGCAATGAGCAGTTCTTC; CDR3 protein: CASSPETAWGNEQFF
D gene: TRBD1; CDR3 length: 16; J gene: TRBJ2-5; clone size: few; V gene: TRBV28; CDR3 DNA: TGTGCCAGCAGTACCGGGACAGGGGGCCGCCAAGAGACCCAGTACTTC; CDR3 protein: CASSTGTGGRQETQYF
D gene: TRBD1; CDR3 length: 13; J gene: TRBJ1-6; clone size: few; V gene: TRBV28; CDR3 DNA: TGTGCCAGCATTGGACAGGCTCTTTTAACCCTCCACTTT; CDR3 protein: CASIGQALLTLHF
D gene: TRBD2; CDR3 length: 16; J gene: TRBJ2-1; clone size: .; V gene: TRBV14; CDR3 DNA: TGTGCCAGCAGCCACCGAAGGAGCCTAGCGGTCAATGAGCAGTTCTTC; CDR3 protein: CASSHRRSLAVNEQFF
D gene: .; CDR3 length: 14; J gene: TRBJ2-5; clone size: .; V gene: TRBV2; CDR3 DNA: TGTGCCAGCAGTCCTGACTACTTACAAGAGACCCAGTACTTC; CDR3 protein: CASSPDYLQETQYF
D gene: .; CDR3 length: 13; J gene: TRBJ1-1; clone size: .; V gene: TRBV29-1; CDR3 DNA: TGCAGCGTTTCCACGGGGGGAGGTACTGAAGCTTTCTTT; CDR3 protein: CSVSTGGGTEAFF
D gene: TRBD1; CDR3 length: 16; J gene: TRBJ1-2; clone size: .; V gene: TRBV4-1; CDR3 DNA: TGCGCCAGCAGCCAAGACCCCGGGACAGGGATTTATGGCTACACCTTC; CDR3 protein: CASSQDPGTGIYGYTF
D gene: .; CDR3 length: 14; J gene: TRBJ1-1; clone size: few; V gene: TRBV19; CDR3 DNA: TGTGCCAGTATACAGGGCAGGGTGGACACTGAAGCTTTCTTT; CDR3 protein: CASIQGRVDTEAFF
D gene: TRBD2; CDR3 length: 13; J gene: TRBJ2-5; clone size: many; V gene: TRBV7-2; CDR3 DNA: TGTGCCAGCGGCGGGAGGTTAGGGGAGACCCAGTACTTC; CDR3 protein: CASGGRLGETQYF
D gene: .; CDR3 length: 15; J gene: TRBJ2-2; clone size: .; V gene: TRBV7-2; CDR3 DNA: TGTGCCAGCAGCCACCTGGGACCCGAATCCGGGGAGCTGTTTTTT; CDR3 protein: CASSHLGPESGELFF
D gene: .; CDR3 length: 13; J gene: TRBJ2-7; clone size: .; V gene: TRBV29-1; CDR3 DNA: TGCAGCGTTGGGGGCGTCATAGCCTACGAGCAGTACTTC; CDR3 protein: CSVGGVIAYEQYF
D gene: .; CDR3 length: 15; J gene: TRBJ1-1; clone size: few; V gene: TRBV12-3/TRBV12-4; CDR3 DNA: TGTGCCACCTCGGGCGGGGGACGAATGAACACTGAAGCTTTCTTT; CDR3 protein: CATSGGGRMNTEAFF
D gene: .; CDR3 length: 12; J gene: TRBJ2-3; clone size: .; V gene: TRBV12-3/TRBV12-4; CDR3 DNA: TGTGCCAGCAGTTTAGGGGAACATACGCAGTATTTT; CDR3 protein: CASSLGEHTQYF
D gene: TRBD2; CDR3 length: 16; J gene: TRBJ2-1; clone size: few; V gene: TRBV11-2; CDR3 DNA: TGTGCCAGCAGCACCCGTTCAGCGGGAGCGGTCAATGAGCAGTTCTTC; CDR3 protein: CASSTRSAGAVNEQFF
D gene: .; CDR3 length: 15; J gene: TRBJ2-3; clone size: few; V gene: TRBV6-5; CDR3 DNA: TGTGCCAGCAGCCGGGTGGGGACCCTGGGAGATACGCAGTATTTT; CDR3 protein: CASSRVGTLGDTQYF
D gene: TRBD1; CDR3 length: 16; J gene: TRBJ2-3; clone size: many; V gene: TRBV10-3; CDR3 DNA: TGTGCCATCAGTGAGTCGCGGGACAGGGGCACAGATACGCAGTATTTT; CDR3 protein: CAISESRDRGTDTQYF
D gene: TRBD1; CDR3 length: 15; J gene: TRBJ1-1; clone size: .; V gene: TRBV7-2; CDR3 DNA: TGTGCCAACAGCCCCCGACAGGGTGAGGACACTGAAGCTTTCTTT; CDR3 protein: CANSPRQGEDTEAFF
D gene: TRBD1; CDR3 length: 17; J gene: TRBJ2-1; clone size: once; V gene: TRBV4-1; CDR3 DNA: TGCGCCAGCAGCCTAGGGTCGGGACAGGGCTCCTACAATGAGCAGTTCTTC; CDR3 protein: CASSLGSGQGSYNEQFF
D gene: .; CDR3 length: 17; J gene: TRBJ1-5; clone size: many; V gene: TRBV7-2; CDR3 DNA: TGTGCCAGCAGCCCCATTTACCGGGACACCGATAATCAGCCCCAGCATTTT; CDR3 protein: CASSPIYRDTDNQPQHF
D gene: TRBD2; CDR3 length: 17; J gene: TRBJ2-3; clone size: .; V gene: TRBV19; CDR3 DNA: TGTGCCAGTAGGGATTTAACTACCGGGAGGGCCACAGATACGCAGTATTTT; CDR3 protein: CASRDLTTGRATDTQYF
D gene: TRBD2; CDR3 length: 15; J gene: TRBJ2-1; clone size: .; V gene: TRBV7-2; CDR3 DNA: TGTGCCAGCAGCAGGCTAGCGGGAGAAGGAAATGAGCAGTTCTTC; CDR3 protein: CASSRLAGEGNEQFF
D gene: .; CDR3 length: 14; J gene: TRBJ1-2; clone size: .; V gene: TRBV28; CDR3 DNA: TGTGCCAGCAGTTCCCCATCAGGGCCTTACGGCTACACCTTC; CDR3 protein: CASSSPSGPYGYTF
D gene: .; CDR3 length: 15; J gene: TRBJ2-7; clone size: few; V gene: TRBV7-2; CDR3 DNA: TGTGCCAGCAGCTTAGCGCCGTGGGGTACGAACGAGCAGTACTTC; CDR3 protein: CASSLAPWGTNEQYF
D gene: TRBD2; CDR3 length: 18; J gene: TRBJ2-1; clone size: many; V gene: TRBV3-1; CDR3 DNA: TGTGCCAGCAGCCGTTCGGAGACGAGGACTAGCGCCCACAATGAGCAGTTCTTC; CDR3 protein: CASSRSETRTSAHNEQFF
D gene: .; CDR3 length: 14; J gene: TRBJ1-5; clone size: .; V gene: TRBV7-8; CDR3 DNA: TGTGCCAGCAGCTTATTAGTTCCCAATCAGCCCCAGCATTTT; CDR3 protein: CASSLLVPNQPQHF
D gene: .; CDR3 length: 14; J gene: TRBJ1-6; clone size: .; V gene: TRBV6-5; CDR3 DNA: TGTGCCAGCAGGCACAGGGTCTATAATTCACCCCTCCACTTT; CDR3 protein: CASRHRVYNSPLHF
D gene: .; CDR3 length: 13; J gene: TRBJ1-2; clone size: .; V gene: TRBV27; CDR3 DNA: TGTGCCAGCAGTTTGGGGGGCGTGAATGGCTACACCTTC; CDR3 protein: CASSLGGVNGYTF
D gene: TRBD2; CDR3 length: 15; J gene: TRBJ2-5; clone size: few; V gene: TRBV6-5; CDR3 DNA: TGTGCCAGCAGTACCGCCCTAGCGGGAGCGGAGACCCAGTACTTC; CDR3 protein: CASSTALAGAETQYF
D gene: .; CDR3 length: 14; J gene: TRBJ1-5; clone size: .; V gene: TRBV6-5; CDR3 DNA: TGTGCCAGCAGGCCGCCGGGCCCCCATCAGCCCCAGCATTTT; CDR3 protein: CASRPPGPHQPQHF